These 30 T cell receptor beta chains originate from one sample sequenced in a study of CD8 T cells in ankylosing spondylitis. TCRdb ran MiXCR on the 5' RACE reads and lists one entry per CDR3 protein. This table has 200,000 to 300,000 distinct CDR3 sequences, roughly a tenth appearing once. The sample comprised blood, either unsorted or a sorted T cell fraction (not recorded which). The source is a male donor with ankylosing spondylitis or in good health (not recorded which).

This clonotype was seen at least ten times. V and J are TRBV24-1 and TRBJ2-2; D call uncertain. This CDR3 is built from 15 residues. Germline V gene lookup returns CDR1 KGHDR and CDR2 SFDVKD. Trimming left V 3 bases short and J 5 bases short, with 12 bases between. For the CDR3, the DNA is TGTGCCACCAGTGATCCGCGGACCGGGACCGGGGAGCTGTTTTTT. Translated: CATSDPRTGTGELFF.

This clonotype was picked up many times. J is TRBJ2-7 and V is TRBV20-1; D ambiguous. The CDR3 runs 15 residues. The germline V gene encodes CDR1 DFQATT and CDR2 SNEGSKA (reference sequence). V lost 5 bases and J 0 bases, leaving 17 bases between the germline ends. The CDR3 nucleotides are TGCAGTGCTGAGCCCAGGACCACCAGCTCCTACGAGCAGTACTTC. This codes for CSAEPRTTSSYEQYF.

This clonotype has a count of ten or more. V and J are TRBV19 and TRBJ2-1, with 9 bases fitting TRBD2. V trimming: 4 bases; J trimming: 6 bases; junction bases outside the gene matches: 4. Germline-derived CDR1 and CDR2 are LNHDA and SQIVND (reference sequence). This CDR3 is 14 amino acids long. The CDR3 region has the DNA TGTGCCAGTAGTAGGGGACTAGCAAGCAATGAGCAGTTCTTC. Its protein is CASSRGLASNEQFF.

This clonotype came up many times. The chain couples TRBV20-1 to TRBJ2-7; tentative D call: TRBD1 (5 bases). V dropped 3 bases and J dropped 2 bases, with 14 bases sitting between them. Per germline, CDR1 DFQATT and CDR2 SNEGSKA (reference sequence). The CDR3 consists of 14 residues. CDR3 in amino acids: CSASPTGQAYEQYF. CDR3 coding DNA: TGCAGTGCTAGCCCCACAGGCCAGGCCTACGAGCAGTACTTC.

In its sample, this clonotype was seen many times. The chain carries TRBV4-1 and TRBJ2-7; tentatively, D is TRBD1 (6 bases). Germline CDR1 reads MGHRA; CDR2 reads YSYEKL. V shed 0 bases and J shed 3 bases, with 12 bases lying between them. This CDR3 has 15 residues. The CDR3 bases are TGCGCCAGCAGCCAAGACCCCAGGGGCGTCTACGAGCAGTACTTC. Its protein product is CASSQDPRGVYEQYF.

Many counts were recorded for this clonotype. The chain couples TRBV4-1 to TRBJ2-7; 11 bases are a match to TRBD2. Germline V gives CDR1 MGHRA, CDR2 YSYEKL. The CDR3 consists of 16 residues. V trimming: 2 bases; J trimming: 1 base; junction bases outside the gene matches: 4. CDR3 sequence reads: CASSQPTSGISYEQYF. The CDR3, as DNA: TGCGCCAGCAGCCAACCGACTAGCGGGATATCCTACGAGCAGTACTTC.

In its sample, this clonotype was seen many times. The genes are TRBV2 and TRBJ1-2; D may be TRBD1 (6 bases). The length of the CDR3 is 14 residues. CDR1 SNHLY and CDR2 FYNNEI come from the germline V gene. V was clipped by 7 bases and J by 3 bases, with 15 bases between them. This CDR3 is CASTSDSSYYGYTF. CDR3 nucleotide sequence: TGTGCCAGCACCTCGGACAGCTCGTACTATGGCTACACCTTC.

This clonotype was seen repeatedly, ten times or more. The rearrangement uses TRBV5-1 and TRBJ2-5; 9 bases map to TRBD2. The germline V gene has CDR1 SGHRS and CDR2 YFSETQ. With V trimmed by 0 bases and J by 5 bases, 8 bases remained unmatched. The length of the CDR3 is 16 residues. The CDR3 protein is CASSLGGRARSETQYF. The CDR3 coding sequence is TGCGCCAGCAGCTTGGGCGGGAGGGCCCGAAGTGAGACCCAGTACTTC.

This clonotype was observed many times. Here the CDR3 DNA reads TGTGCCAGCGCCGGCGATAGCAATCAGCCCCAGCATTTT. This translates into CASAGDSNQPQHF. This chain links TRBV2 with TRBJ1-5; D unresolved. The CDR3 is made up of 13 amino acids. Trimming pared 8 bases from V and 0 bases from J, leaving 8 bases between. Per germline, CDR1 SNHLY and CDR2 FYNNEI.

This clonotype was counted only a few times. The chain is built from TRBV11-2 and TRBJ1-5, with a weak D call TRBD1 (6 bases). There are 16 residues in the CDR3. Germline assignment: CDR1 SGHAT and CDR2 FQNNGV. V was shortened by 1 base and J by 4 bases, with 14 bases between the two germline ends. CDR3 nucleotide sequence: TGTGCCAGCAGCTTAGGCACAGGGTCTGGAAATCAGCCCCAGCATTTT. Encoded protein: CASSLGTGSGNQPQHF. The full variable domain, in which reference TRBV11-2 and TRBJ1-5 provide the parts outside the CDR3, is EAGVAQSPRYKIIEKRQSVAFWCNPISGHATLYWYQQILGQGPKLLIQFQNNGVVDDSQLPKDRFSAERLKGVDSTLKIQPAKLEDSAVYLCASSLGTGSGNQPQHFGDGTRLSIL.

This clonotype was found many times. The chain is built from TRBV30 and TRBJ2-2; D is unresolved. The V end lost 4 bases, the J end lost 0 bases, and 9 bases lay between the germline ends. Germline lookup yields CDR1 GTSNPN and CDR2 SVGIG (reference sequence). The CDR3 loop spans 14 amino acids. CDR3 bases: TGTGCCTGGAACCAGGTGACGAACACCGGGGAGCTGTTTTTT. This translates into CAWNQVTNTGELFF.

This clonotype was observed many times. The V and J genes are TRBV4-1 and TRBJ2-2; 12 positions agree with TRBD2. Per the germline V gene, CDR1 is MGHRA and CDR2 is YSYEKL. V lost 1 base and J lost 8; bases outside the gene matches: 5. The CDR3 loop spans 16 amino acids. The CDR3 here is CASSQVFGLAGGELFF. CDR3 nucleotide sequence: TGCGCCAGCAGCCAAGTATTTGGACTAGCGGGGGGGGAGCTGTTTTTT.

This clonotype was recorded at least ten times. The chain uses TRBV5-1 and TRBJ2-2; 7 bases map to TRBD2. Per the germline V gene, CDR1 is SGHRS and CDR2 is YFSETQ. CDR3 length equals 15 residues. The V and J ends lost 1 base and 5 bases, in that order; junction bases with no gene match: 5. CDR3 amino acids: CASSLIQGGTGELFF. CDR3 sequence (DNA): TGCGCCAGCAGCTTGATCCAGGGAGGGACCGGGGAGCTGTTTTTT.

As to this clonotype: Just one base apart from a much larger clone, this may be a read error. This chain joins TRBV5-1 and TRBJ2-1, with D possibly being TRBD1 (6 bases). Trimming stripped 4 bases from V and 8 bases from J, with 10 bases between. From germline, CDR1 is SGHRS and CDR2 YFSETQ. CDR3 length: 12 residues. The CDR3: CASSPGQYEQFF. In DNA, the CDR3 is TGCGCCAGCAGCCCCGGACAGTATGAGCAGTTCTTC. The entire variable domain, with the rest obtained from reference TRBV5-1 and TRBJ2-1, is as follows: KAGVTQTPRYLIKTRGQQVTLSCSPISGHRSVSWYQQTPGQGLQFLFEYFSETQRNKGNFPGRFSGRQFSNSRSEMNVSTLELGDSALYLCASSPGQYEQFFGPGTRLTVL.

This clonotype was recorded many times. This chain links TRBV6-5 with TRBJ2-7, with a possible D match to TRBD2 (6 bases). This CDR3 contains 19 residues. Germline V lookup: CDR1 MNHEY, CDR2 SVGAGI. V dropped 0 bases and J dropped 2 bases, with 23 bases sitting between them. DNA for the CDR3: TGTGCCAGCAGTTACTCGCCGGTTTCGGGGGATAAGCGCACCTACGAGCAGTACTTC. Residues: CASSYSPVSGDKRTYEQYF.

This clonotype showed up many times. The chain couples TRBV3-1 to TRBJ2-1, with D tentatively TRBD2 (6 bases). Germline-derived CDR1 and CDR2 are LGHDT and YNNKEL (reference sequence). Trimming cost V 4 bases and J 6 bases, with 10 bases left between them. CDR3 length: 13 residues. The CDR3 DNA sequence: TGTGCCAGCAGCCCCGGGACTCCCAATGAGCAGTTCTTC. It yields the protein CASSPGTPNEQFF.

This clonotype was seen many times. The rearrangement joins TRBV20-1 to TRBJ2-2, with 8 bases matching TRBD2. This CDR3 comprises 13 residues. CDR1 and CDR2 from the germline V gene are DFQATT and SNEGSKA (reference sequence). The V and J ends lost 6 bases and 4 bases, in that order; junction bases with no gene match: 4. The CDR3 region is CSAGTSSTGELFF. For the CDR3, the DNA is TGCAGTGCCGGGACTAGTTCCACCGGGGAGCTGTTTTTT.

In its sample, this clonotype was seen many times. The chain employs TRBV14 and TRBJ2-1; TRBD2 agrees at 8 bases. Germline CDR1 is SGHDN and CDR2 is FVKESK. J lost 3 bases, V lost 2 bases, and 3 bases had no gene match. This CDR3 has 15 residues. CDR3 bases: TGTGCCAGCAGCCAAATACTAGCGGACTACAATGAGCAGTTCTTC. The encoded protein is CASSQILADYNEQFF.

V gene TRBV12-3 or TRBV12-4 combines with J gene TRBJ1-1; possibly TRBD1 for D (6 bases). Trimming left V 6 bases short and J 4 bases short, with 12 bases between. This CDR3 is built from 13 residues. CDR3: CASRERGVTEAFF. As DNA, the CDR3 is TGTGCCAGCAGAGAGAGGGGGGTCACTGAAGCTTTCTTT.

In its sample, this clonotype was seen many times. The V gene is TRBV9, the J gene TRBJ1-1, with D unresolved. The CDR3 totals 16 residues. Trimming removed 0 bases at V and 1 base at J, with 13 bases between. Germline loops: CDR1 SGDLS, CDR2 YYNGEE. The CDR3 coding sequence is TGTGCCAGCAGCGTAGGGGCAAGGTCTCGGAACACTGAAGCTTTCTTT. Translated: CASSVGARSRNTEAFF.

The sample holds many counts of this clonotype. This chain connects TRBV6-5 to TRBJ1-5; 9 positions match TRBD1. Germline CDR1 MNHEY, CDR2 SVGAGI. The trim removed 0 bases at V and 7 bases at J, leaving 16 bases unmatched. The CDR3 loop spans 19 amino acids. CDR3 region: CASSYSILSADRGGQPQHF. Written as DNA, the CDR3 is TGTGCCAGCAGTTACTCGATTCTTTCTGCGGACAGGGGAGGGCAGCCCCAGCATTTT.

This clonotype occurred many times. V and J are TRBV3-1 and TRBJ2-5; 10 positions match TRBD1. Germline V CDR1 and CDR2: LGHDT, YNNKEL (reference sequence). After removal of 3 bases from V and 5 bases from J, the junction contained 6 bases not matched to a gene. CDR3 size: 15 residues. The CDR3 DNA reads TGTGCCAGCAGCCATAGCCGGACAGGGGGTGAGACCCAGTACTTC. As protein: CASSHSRTGGETQYF.

This clonotype was seen many times. The chain has TRBV6-1 and TRBJ1-2; D gene ambiguous. The germline gives CDR1 MNHNS, CDR2 SASEGT. The CDR3 runs 14 residues. Trimming removed 2 bases from V and 3 bases from J, with 10 bases in between. CDR3 sequence (DNA): TGTGCCAGCAGTGAATCTAGGATGGACTATGGCTACACCTTC. Translated, it gives CASSESRMDYGYTF.

There are a few counts of this clonotype. The V gene is TRBV10-1, the J gene TRBJ2-7, with 9 bases lining up with TRBD1. The CDR3 consists of 13 residues. Germline V gene lookup returns CDR1 WNHNN and CDR2 SYGVQD (reference sequence). V lost 6 bases to trimming and J lost 6 bases; unmatched junction nucleotides: 6. CDR3 nucleotides: TGCGCCAGCAGCCGGGACAGGGAAGGCGAGCAGTACTTC. It codes for CASSRDREGEQYF.

The CDR3, as DNA: TGCAGCGCCCACAGGGGCTCTGGCGAGCAGTACTTC. This sequence encodes CSAHRGSGEQYF. The gene calls are TRBV29-1 and TRBJ2-7, with 7 bases that match TRBD1. The germline CDR1 and CDR2 sequences are SQVTM and ANQGSEA. The CDR3 totals 12 residues. V trimming: 7 bases; J trimming: 6 bases; junction bases outside the gene matches: 9.

This clonotype was recorded many times. The rearrangement links TRBV12-5 to TRBJ2-7; TRBD2 might be the D (6 bases). Trimming took off 0 bases at V and 5 bases at J, with 14 bases between the two ends. This CDR3 spans 15 amino acids. CDR1 and CDR2 from the germline V gene are LGHNT and FRNRAP. The CDR3 loop is CASGLVRRGYNEQYF. CDR3 bases: TGTGCTAGTGGTTTGGTACGGAGGGGCTATAACGAGCAGTACTTC.

At least ten counts were recorded for this clonotype. The genes are TRBV29-1 and TRBJ2-2; TRBD1 matches 9 bases. The CDR3 consists of 12 residues. Looked up from germline, CDR1 is SQVTM and CDR2 is ANQGSEA. J gave up 4 bases and V 6 bases, and 0 bases lay outside the gene matches. CDR3 region: CSVDRGTGELFF. CDR3 coding DNA: TGCAGCGTGGACAGGGGCACCGGGGAGCTGTTTTTT.

In its sample, this clonotype was seen many times. This chain links TRBV3-1 with TRBJ2-5, with 8 nucleotides matching TRBD2. V lost 0 bases and J lost 2; bases outside the gene matches: 5. Per germline, CDR1 LGHDT and CDR2 YNNKEL (reference sequence). The CDR3 spans 16 residues. The DNA for the CDR3 is TGTGCCAGCAGCCAAGATAGTAGCGGGGAACAAGAGACCCAGTACTTC. It translates to CASSQDSSGEQETQYF.

This clonotype was recorded at least ten times. The rearrangement uses TRBV11-2 and TRBJ1-3; TRBD1 might be the D (5 bases). The CDR3 extends over 15 amino acids. Germline V CDR1 and CDR2: SGHAT, FQNNGV. V was clipped by 8 bases and J by 0 bases, with 14 bases between them. Here the CDR3 DNA reads TGTGCCAGCGGGCCATTCGGGGGCTCTGGAAACACCATATATTTT. Amino acid sequence: CASGPFGGSGNTIYF.

This clonotype has a count of ten or more. The chain carries TRBV5-1 and TRBJ2-4; a weak D match, TRBD1 (6 bases). This CDR3 spans 16 amino acids. V was pared by 4 bases and J by 0 bases, with 14 bases between. Per the germline V gene, CDR1 is SGHRS and CDR2 is YFSETQ. The CDR3 spells CASSRDMEVAKNIQYF. CDR3 DNA: TGCGCCAGCAGCCGGGACATGGAAGTAGCCAAAAACATTCAGTACTTC. Drawing the rest from reference TRBV5-1 and TRBJ2-4, the complete variable domain is KAGVTQTPRYLIKTRGQQVTLSCSPISGHRSVSWYQQTPGQGLQFLFEYFSETQRNKGNFPGRFSGRQFSNSRSEMNVSTLELGDSALYLCASSRDMEVAKNIQYFGAGTRLSVL.